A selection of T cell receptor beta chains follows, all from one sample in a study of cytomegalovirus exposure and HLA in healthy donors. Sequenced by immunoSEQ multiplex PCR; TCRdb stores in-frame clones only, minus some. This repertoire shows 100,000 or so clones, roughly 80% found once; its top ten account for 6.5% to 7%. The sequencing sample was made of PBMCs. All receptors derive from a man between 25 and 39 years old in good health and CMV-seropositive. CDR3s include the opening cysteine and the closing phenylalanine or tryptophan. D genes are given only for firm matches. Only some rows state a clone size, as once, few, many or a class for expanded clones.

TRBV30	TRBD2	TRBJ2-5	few	CASRMGAGGPEETQYF	TGTGCCTCCCGAATGGGAGCGGGGGGACCCGAAGAGACCCAGTACTTC
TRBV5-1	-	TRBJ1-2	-	CASSPGGGSYGYTF	TGCGCCAGCAGCCCTGGTGGGGGGAGCTATGGCTACACCTTC
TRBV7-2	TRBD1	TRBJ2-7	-	CASSPQLGTVSDEQYF	TGTGCCAGCAGCCCACAGCTCGGGACAGTCTCTGACGAGCAGTACTTC
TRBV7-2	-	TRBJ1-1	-	CASSLEEVNTEAFF	TGTGCCAGCAGCTTAGAGGAGGTGAACACTGAAGCTTTCTTT
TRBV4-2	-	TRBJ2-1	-	CASRIIGDNEQFF	TGTGCCAGCAGAATTATAGGGGACAATGAGCAGTTCTTC
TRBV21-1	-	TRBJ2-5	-	CASSKVVRDRENGETQYF	TGTGCCAGCAGCAAAGTGGTGCGGGACAGGGAGAATGGGGAGACCCAGTACTTC
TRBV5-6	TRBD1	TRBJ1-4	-	CASSLQGAYEKLFF	TGTGCCAGCAGCTTACAGGGGGCGTATGAAAAACTGTTTTTT
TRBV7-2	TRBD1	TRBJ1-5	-	CASSLARGRGNQPQHF	TGTGCCAGCAGCTTAGCCAGGGGGCGTGGGAATCAGCCCCAGCATTTT
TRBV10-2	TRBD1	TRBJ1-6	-	CASSGGDGTGSSYNSPLHF	TGCGCCAGCAGTGGAGGGGACGGGACAGGGAGCTCCTATAATTCACCCCTCCACTTT
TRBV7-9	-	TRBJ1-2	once	CASNPQGGGYTF	TGTGCCAGCAACCCCCAGGGAGGAGGCTACACCTTC
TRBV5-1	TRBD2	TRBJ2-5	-	CASSQGLAGGSKETQYF	TGCGCCAGCAGCCAGGGACTAGCGGGGGGATCAAAAGAGACCCAGTACTTC
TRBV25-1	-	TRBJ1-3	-	CASSESTGKRNTIYF	TGTGCCAGCAGTGAATCCACAGGGAAGAGAAACACCATATATTTT
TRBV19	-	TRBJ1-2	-	CASSINWEWGYGYTF	TGTGCCAGTAGTATTAACTGGGAGTGGGGCTATGGCTACACCTTC
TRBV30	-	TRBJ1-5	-	CAWDSGGGQPQHF	TGTGCCTGGGACTCCGGGGGGGGACAGCCCCAGCATTTT
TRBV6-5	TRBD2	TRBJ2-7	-	CASSYGGVSDEQYF	TGTGCCAGCAGTTATGGGGGGGTCTCCGACGAGCAGTACTTC
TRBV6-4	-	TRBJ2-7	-	CASSDQAPYEQYF	TGTGCCAGCAGTGACCAGGCCCCCTACGAGCAGTACTTC
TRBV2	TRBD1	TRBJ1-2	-	CASNQGAAGYTF	TGTGCCAGCAACCAGGGGGCGGCTGGCTACACCTTC
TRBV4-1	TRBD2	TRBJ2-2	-	CASSPQERGGTGELFF	TGCGCCAGCAGCCCCCAGGAGCGGGGGGGCACCGGGGAGCTGTTTTTT
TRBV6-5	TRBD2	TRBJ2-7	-	CASRGTSGGTYEQYF	TGTGCCAGCAGGGGGACTAGCGGGGGGACCTACGAGCAGTACTTC
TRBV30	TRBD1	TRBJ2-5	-	CAWSVLGQGRETQYF	TGTGCCTGGAGTGTGTTGGGACAGGGGAGGGAGACCCAGTACTTC
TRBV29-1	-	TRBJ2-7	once	CSVGGQTNYEQYF	TGCAGCGTTGGCGGACAGACAAACTACGAGCAGTACTTC
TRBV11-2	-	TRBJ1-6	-	CASSLAPGVNSPLHF	TGTGCCAGCAGCTTAGCCCCAGGGGTTAATTCACCCCTCCACTTT
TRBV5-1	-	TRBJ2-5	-	CASSSSGREETQYF	TGCGCCAGCAGCTCCTCAGGGCGTGAAGAGACCCAGTACTTC
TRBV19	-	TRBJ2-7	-	CASSRALPSARTSEQYF	TGTGCCAGTAGTAGGGCCCTTCCGAGTGCCCGGACTTCCGAGCAGTACTTC
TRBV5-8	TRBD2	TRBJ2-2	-	CASSLAGGAGGELFF	TGTGCCAGCAGCTTGGCCGGGGGGGCCGGCGGGGAGCTGTTTTTT
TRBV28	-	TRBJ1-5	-	CASSLWQKYSNQPQHF	TGTGCCAGCAGTTTGTGGCAGAAGTATAGCAATCAGCCCCAGCATTTT
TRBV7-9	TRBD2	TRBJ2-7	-	CASSLIRGGLWYEQYF	TGTGCCAGCAGCTTAATCCGGGGAGGGTTATGGTACGAGCAGTACTTC
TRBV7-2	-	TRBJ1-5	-	CASSFDSGVSNQPQHF	TGTGCCAGCAGCTTCGACTCAGGGGTGAGCAATCAGCCCCAGCATTTT
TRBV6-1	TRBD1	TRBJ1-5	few	CASSLRDRGLQPQHF	TGTGCCAGCAGCCTCCGGGACAGGGGGCTTCAGCCCCAGCATTTT
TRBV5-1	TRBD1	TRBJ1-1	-	CASTQGAGTNTEAFF	TGCGCCAGCACACAGGGGGCCGGGACGAACACTGAAGCTTTCTTT
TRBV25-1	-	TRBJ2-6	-	CASSESPTRTGANVLTF	TGTGCCAGCAGTGAATCACCCACCAGGACTGGGGCCAACGTCCTGACTTTC